Below, 3 T cell receptor beta chains from the same sample are listed, as sequenced in a study of vaccination and CD4 T cells after COVID-19. No antigen has been assigned to these receptors. Treatment: roughly 11-day PBMC culture with coronavirus spike peptide pools or control peptides (ViraFEST assay). The Oncomine TCR Beta short-read assay was what sequenced the DNA obtained from cultured CD4+ T cells. Each CDR3 protein is one row after TCRdb ran MiXCR on the PCR reads. The sample holds 15,000 to 20,000 distinct CDR3 sequences, 55% to 60% seen once. The sequenced sample was CD4+ T cells from blood, cultured in vitro. All receptors come from a human donor who had recovered from COVID-19.

The chain combines TRBV7-8 with TRBJ2-1, with 9 nucleotides matching TRBD1. Per germline, CDR1 SGHVS and CDR2 FQNEAQ. This CDR3 is 13 amino acids long. V was pared by 4 bases and J by 9 bases, with 4 bases of the junction left unmatched. The CDR3 here is CASSWGTGLEQFF. The CDR3 DNA reads TGTGCCAGCAGCTGGGGGACAGGGCTTGAGCAGTTCTTC.

This clonotype was seen a single time. CDR3 sequence: CSAVLKNIQYF. CDR3 sequence (DNA): TGCAGTGCCGTACTCAAAAACATTCAGTACTTC. The chain has TRBV20-1 and TRBJ2-4; unclear D gene. Trimming pared 6 bases from V and 3 bases from J, leaving 6 bases between. This CDR3 is built from 11 residues. Germline loops: CDR1 DFQATT, CDR2 SNEGSKA (reference sequence).

V gene TRBV20-1 combines with J gene TRBJ1-5; possible D gene TRBD1, 5 bases. The germline gives CDR1 DFQATT, CDR2 SNEGSKA (reference sequence). CDR3 length: 14 amino acids. V lost 6 bases to trimming and J lost 1 base, with 13 bases between them. In nucleotides, the CDR3 is TGCAGTGCCCGCCCGGGGGTAAGCAATCAGCCCCAGCATTTT. It codes for CSARPGVSNQPQHF.